The clone carrying this T cell receptor beta chain came up once. Its antigen is still unknown. Method: immunoSEQ multiplex PCR; TCRdb's copy keeps in-frame clones and lacks some. The sample includes about 49,000 clones, roughly 94% of them seen just once. This entry is derived from a study of OX40 agonist ivuxolimab in advanced cancers. About the study: Every 2 weeks, ivuxolimab was infused into the patients intravenously at between 0.01 and 10 mg/kg.

The CDR3 extends over 16 amino acids. Germline CDR1 reads SGHNT; CDR2 reads YYREEE (reference sequence). The V gene lost 4 bases and the J gene lost 3 bases, with 19 bases spanning the gap. Notes on the study in general: Compared with CD4+, CD8+ T cells on average had more expanded clones.

The TCR sequence derives from an adult with an advanced solid tumor such as melanoma, head and neck, liver or kidney cancer. The chain employs TRBV5-4 and TRBJ1-2; D uncertain. The starting material was CD4+ or CD8+ T cells sorted from blood, obtained in a trial of the OX40 agonist ivuxolimab. CDR3 in DNA: TGTGCCAGCAGCCCCGGCCCCTTCGAGAAAGACTATGGCTACACCTTC. It translates to CASSPGPFEKDYGYTF.